The 29 T cell receptor beta chains given below trace back to one sample, sequenced in a study of neurological immune-mediated disorders (dated by TCRdb to about 2019). The library was produced with 5' RACE. These reads were obtained on an Illumina HiSeq 2500. In-frame beta chains were kept once TCRdb had trimmed the public reads at Q25 with fastp and called clones with MiXCR. Every CDR3 protein is listed once, alongside the most common genes and DNA of its rows. The table for this sample lists 25,000 to 30,000 distinct CDR3 sequences; 5% to 8% of them were counted only once. Clones ranked in the top ten supply around 8.3% of the sample. Sequencing input: PBMCs. Receptors were obtained from a woman aged 50 to 60 in good health.

This clonotype was picked up many times. The genes are TRBV20-1 and TRBJ2-1, with D perhaps matching TRBD1 (5 bases). The CDR3 spans 16 residues. With 0 bases removed from V and 9 bases from J, the gap between germline ends came to 21 bases. CDR1 and CDR2 from the germline V gene are DFQATT and SNEGSKA (reference sequence). CDR3 bases: TGCAGTGCTAGAGATTATCGGCAGGGTCATCTTCCTGAGCAGTTCTTC. Encoded protein: CSARDYRQGHLPEQFF.

This clonotype was counted at least ten times. The chain employs TRBV5-1 and TRBJ1-4, with D possibly TRBD1 on 6 matching bases. The CDR3 is 15 residues long. Germline CDR1 and CDR2: SGHRS and YFSETQ. The ends were cut back, 3 bases at V and 5 bases at J, with 14 bases in the middle. CDR3 sequence (DNA): TGCGCCAGCAGCTCGCAGGGGACTCAAAATGAAAAACTGTTTTTT. This encodes CASSSQGTQNEKLFF. Looking up the rest from reference TRBV5-1 and TRBJ1-4 gives the full variable domain: KAGVTQTPRYLIKTRGQQVTLSCSPISGHRSVSWYQQTPGQGLQFLFEYFSETQRNKGNFPGRFSGRQFSNSRSEMNVSTLELGDSALYLCASSSQGTQNEKLFFGSGTQLSVL.

This clonotype occurred many times. This chain links TRBV28 with TRBJ2-7; a weak D match, TRBD1 (6 bases). The length of the CDR3 is 16 residues. The V gene lost 5 bases and the J gene lost 5 bases, with 22 bases spanning the gap. In germline, CDR1 is MDHEN, CDR2 SYDVKM. The CDR3: CASSGGDSPGLHEQYF. CDR3 coding DNA: TGTGCCAGCAGTGGGGGCGACTCGCCGGGCTTGCACGAGCAGTACTTC.

At least ten counts were recorded for this clonotype. The V and J genes are TRBV5-1 and TRBJ1-1; tentatively, D is TRBD1 (5 bases). Trimming took off 0 bases at V and 5 bases at J, with 17 bases between the two ends. Per germline, CDR1 SGHRS and CDR2 YFSETQ. This CDR3 is 16 amino acids long. CDR3 nucleotide sequence: TGCGCCAGCAGCTTGGGTAGCCCGGGCGGGGGAACTGAAGCTTTCTTT. Translating gives CASSLGSPGGGTEAFF.

In its sample, this clonotype was seen many times. The V and J genes are TRBV5-5 and TRBJ1-2, with TRBD1 identical over 8 bases. The germline V gene has CDR1 SGHKS and CDR2 YYEKEE (reference sequence). This CDR3 has 16 amino acids. J lost 4 bases, V lost 0 bases, and 8 bases had no gene match. The CDR3, as DNA: TGTGCCAGCAGCTTGGCTCAGGGGGCGCATTCCTATGGCTACACCTTC. Amino acids: CASSLAQGAHSYGYTF.

This clonotype has at least ten counts. The chain links TRBV27 to TRBJ2-7; 9 bases are a match to TRBD1. The CDR3 is made up of 13 amino acids. Germline loops: CDR1 MNHEY, CDR2 SMNVEV (reference sequence). V trimming: 8 bases; J trimming: 2 bases; junction bases outside the gene matches: 4. The CDR3 loop is CASGRDRAYEQYF. The CDR3 region has the DNA TGTGCCAGCGGCCGGGACAGGGCCTACGAGCAGTACTTC.

This clonotype appeared many times. V is TRBV12-3 or TRBV12-4 and J is TRBJ1-2; weak D call: TRBD1 (5 bases). V lost 4 bases to trimming and J lost 4 bases, with 7 bases between them. The CDR3 spans 12 residues. CDR3 sequence: CASSSGIYGYTF. The CDR3 bases are TGTGCCAGCAGTTCAGGGATCTATGGCTACACCTTC.

This clonotype occurred many times. The chain joins TRBV10-3 to TRBJ1-2, with 9 bases that match TRBD1. The CDR3 loop spans 17 amino acids. V lost 4 bases and J lost 1; bases outside the gene matches: 10. The germline CDR1 and CDR2 sequences are ENHRY and SYGVKD. CDR3 bases: TGTGCCATCAGTGCAGCGGACAGGGGACGGGATAACTATGGCTACACCTTC. Residues: CAISAADRGRDNYGYTF.

This clonotype was detected many times. This rearrangement joins TRBV29-1 to TRBJ2-7, with 7 bases aligning to TRBD1. The CDR3 loop spans 13 amino acids. From germline, CDR1 is SQVTM and CDR2 ANQGSEA. The junction had 4 bases not matched to a gene; V was cut back by 1 base and J by 4 bases. The CDR3 loop reads CSVEGGGTYEQYF. Written as DNA, the CDR3 is TGCAGCGTTGAAGGAGGGGGCACGTACGAGCAGTACTTC.

The J gene is TRBJ1-2, the V gene TRBV28; the D gene is possibly TRBD1 (5 bases). Germline values: CDR1 MDHEN, CDR2 SYDVKM. The germline V and J ends were trimmed by 5 bases and 0 bases, with 10 bases remaining between them. The CDR3 is 14 residues long. As DNA, the CDR3 is TGTGCCAGCAGTAGAGGGGCAACTAACTATGGCTACACCTTC. It codes for CASSRGATNYGYTF.

This clonotype was seen many times. The chain combines TRBV5-1 with TRBJ2-5, with a possible D match to TRBD1 (6 bases). There are 17 residues in the CDR3. V was cut by 5 bases and J by 2 bases, with 22 bases left in between. The germline gives CDR1 SGHRS, CDR2 YFSETQ. The CDR3 reads CASRQGSTLPRQETQYF. CDR3 bases: TGCGCCAGCAGACAGGGTTCGACACTCCCAAGACAAGAGACCCAGTACTTC.

This clonotype occurred many times. This chain links TRBV20-1 with TRBJ1-1, with a tentative D call TRBD1 (5 bases). The V and J ends lost 6 bases and 3 bases respectively, with 11 bases between them. CDR1 and CDR2 (germline): DFQATT, SNEGSKA (reference sequence). The CDR3 runs 12 residues. CDR3 loop: CSAFRGDTEAFF. Written as DNA, the CDR3 is TGCAGTGCCTTCCGGGGGGACACTGAAGCTTTCTTT.

This clonotype was picked up many times. The chain couples TRBV7-2 to TRBJ1-1, with a possible D match to TRBD1 (5 bases). Germline loops: CDR1 SGHTA, CDR2 FQGNSA. V shed 6 bases and J shed 4 bases, with 12 bases lying between them. This CDR3 is 13 amino acids long. The chain's CDR3 is CASSAGRSTEAFF. The CDR3 nucleotides are TGTGCCAGCAGTGCAGGGCGATCCACTGAAGCTTTCTTT.

There are many counts of this clonotype. The chain has TRBV28 and TRBJ2-3, with D uncertain. The CDR3 has 11 residues. CDR1 and CDR2 (germline): MDHEN, SYDVKM. With 8 bases removed from V and 4 bases from J, the gap between germline ends came to 7 bases. Written as DNA, the CDR3 is TGTGCCAGCTTTAGGTCAGATACGCAGTATTTT. This codes for CASFRSDTQYF.

This clonotype was seen many times. The chain joins TRBV10-2 to TRBJ1-5; 7 bases agree with TRBD1. This CDR3 has 16 amino acids. The junction had 7 bases not matched to a gene; V was cut back by 0 bases and J by 5 bases. CDR1 is WSHSY and CDR2 is SAAADI in the germline V gene. CDR3 in DNA: TGCGCCAGCAGTGAGTCAAGGGGGCGAAATTATCAGCCCCAGCATTTT. It encodes CASSESRGRNYQPQHF.

This clonotype was recorded at least ten times. The chain is built from TRBV20-1 and TRBJ1-1; D may be TRBD1 (5 bases). Germline CDR1 is DFQATT and CDR2 is SNEGSKA (reference sequence). V was cut by 0 bases and J by 3 bases, with 14 bases left in between. The length of the CDR3 is 15 residues. CDR3 amino acids: CSARDLGLGDTEAFF. The DNA of the CDR3 is TGCAGTGCTAGAGATCTAGGGTTAGGGGACACTGAAGCTTTCTTT.

In its sample, this clonotype was seen many times. The CDR3 sequence is CASSRAATGGSPLHF. For the CDR3, the DNA is TGTGCCAGCAGCCGGGCCGCCACTGGAGGTTCACCCCTCCACTTT. The chain couples TRBV5-5 to TRBJ1-6; no clear D. Germline-derived CDR1 and CDR2 are SGHKS and YYEKEE (reference sequence). The ends were cut back, 4 bases at V and 9 bases at J, with 17 bases in the middle. The CDR3 loop spans 15 amino acids.

This clonotype was counted many times. J is TRBJ2-3 and V is TRBV5-5; 10 positions match TRBD2. V dropped 5 bases and J dropped 6; count of bases not matched to a gene: 6. The CDR3 runs to 14 residues. Per germline, CDR1 SGHKS and CDR2 YYEKEE (reference sequence). The CDR3, as DNA: TGTGCCAGCAGAAGCGGGAGGGCGGATGATACGCAGTATTTT. Its protein is CASRSGRADDTQYF.

This clonotype turned up a few times. J is TRBJ2-7 and V is TRBV4-3; 7 bases are shared with TRBD2. CDR1 and CDR2 from the germline V gene are LGHNA and YSLEER. Trimming at V came to 1 base and at J to 0 bases, leaving 3 bases not matched to a gene. This CDR3 comprises 15 residues. The CDR3 is CASSQGTGGSYEQYF. CDR3 bases: TGCGCCAGCAGCCAAGGAACGGGAGGCTCCTACGAGCAGTACTTC.

This chain joins TRBV19 and TRBJ1-1; D remains ambiguous. The CDR3 runs 12 residues. Germline CDR1 is LNHDA and CDR2 is SQIVND (reference sequence). V lost 3 bases to trimming and J lost 1 base, with 3 bases between them. CDR3 nucleotide sequence: TGTGCCAGTAGTATCCAGAACACTGAAGCTTTCTTT. This sequence encodes CASSIQNTEAFF.

This clonotype has ten or more counts. The chain carries TRBV5-1 and TRBJ1-2, with D possibly being TRBD1 (5 bases). Per the germline V gene, CDR1 is SGHRS and CDR2 is YFSETQ. The CDR3 extends over 18 amino acids. The V and J ends lost 0 bases and 1 base respectively, with 19 bases between them. The CDR3 sequence is CASSLDGTNSANNYGYTF. CDR3 coding DNA: TGCGCCAGCAGCTTGGACGGGACCAACTCCGCAAATAACTATGGCTACACCTTC.

This clonotype has at least ten counts. The gene calls are TRBV20-1 and TRBJ2-1, with 13 bases fitting TRBD2. The CDR3 runs to 13 residues. V was pared by 6 bases and J by 11 bases, with 7 bases of the junction left unmatched. Germline V lookup: CDR1 DFQATT, CDR2 SNEGSKA (reference sequence). The CDR3: CSARTSGGNQQFF. The DNA of the CDR3 is TGCAGTGCCCGGACTAGCGGGGGCAACCAGCAGTTCTTC.

Many counts were recorded for this clonotype. This chain connects TRBV18 to TRBJ1-1, with D perhaps matching TRBD1 (6 bases). The CDR3 has 14 residues. V lost 7 bases, J lost 1 base, and 13 bases lay in between. Germline CDR1 reads KGHSH; CDR2 reads LQKENI. The CDR3 spells CASYINRANTEAFF. The CDR3 nucleotides read TGTGCCAGCTATATAAACAGGGCGAACACTGAAGCTTTCTTT. Full variable domain (remainder filled in from reference TRBV18 and TRBJ1-1): NAGVMQNPRHLVRRRGQEARLRCSPMKGHSHVYWYRQLPEEGLKFMVYLQKENIIDESGMPKERFSAEFPKEGPSILRIQQVVRGDSAAYFCASYINRANTEAFFGQGTRLTVV.

In this sample, this clonotype is medium-sized (0.01 to 0.1%). The rearrangement links TRBV10-1 to TRBJ1-5, with a tentative D call TRBD1 (5 bases). V was shortened by 6 bases and J by 6 bases, with 12 bases between the two germline ends. The germline CDR1 and CDR2 sequences are WNHNN and SYGVQD (reference sequence). The length of the CDR3 is 13 residues. CDR3 loop: CASRTGPGQPQHF. DNA of the CDR3: TGCGCCAGCAGAACAGGTCCCGGTCAGCCCCAGCATTTT.

This clonotype was found many times. The rearrangement joins TRBV7-3 to TRBJ1-6, with D possibly TRBD1 on 6 matching bases. Germline loops: CDR1 SGHTA, CDR2 FQGTGA. This CDR3 spans 15 amino acids. V was cut by 1 base and J by 6 bases, with 10 bases left in between. CDR3: CASSLNGQPNSPLHF. The CDR3 region has the DNA TGTGCCAGCAGCTTAAACGGACAGCCTAATTCACCCCTCCACTTT.

This clonotype was observed at least ten times. The V call is TRBV5-1, the J call TRBJ2-2; TRBD2 agrees at 10 bases. The germline gives CDR1 SGHRS, CDR2 YFSETQ. This CDR3 has 15 residues. V lost 4 bases and J lost 6; bases outside the gene matches: 6. The CDR3 DNA sequence: TGCGCCAGCAGCCCCCGGCTAGCGGGAGCCGGGGAGCTGTTTTTT. Amino acid sequence: CASSPRLAGAGELFF.

This clonotype has ten or more counts. The chain links TRBV20-1 to TRBJ2-6, with D possibly matching TRBD1 (5 bases). Germline V gives CDR1 DFQATT, CDR2 SNEGSKA (reference sequence). The CDR3 totals 15 residues. Trimming took off 5 bases at V and 2 bases at J, with 13 bases between the two ends. CDR3 amino acids: CSAPLPGTGANVLTF. CDR3 nucleotide sequence: TGCAGTGCTCCCCTCCCAGGGACTGGGGCCAACGTCCTGACTTTC.

This clonotype was seen many times. The chain combines TRBV7-2 with TRBJ1-1; D remains unclear. The V gene lost 5 bases and the J gene lost 1 base, with 8 bases spanning the gap. The CDR3 loop spans 13 amino acids. Germline CDR1 reads SGHTA; CDR2 reads FQGNSA. The CDR3 nucleotides are TGTGCCAGCAGCCGGTGGGGGAACACTGAAGCTTTCTTT. Its translation is CASSRWGNTEAFF.

Many counts were recorded for this clonotype. This chain connects TRBV28 to TRBJ2-7, with D maybe TRBD2 (5 bases). The germline V and J ends were trimmed by 4 bases and 0 bases, with 10 bases remaining between them. Germline CDR1 and CDR2: MDHEN and SYDVKM. The CDR3 totals 14 residues. The CDR3 here is CASSSHTSSYEQYF. For the CDR3, the DNA is TGTGCCAGCAGTTCGCACACTAGCTCCTACGAGCAGTACTTC.